This TCR beta chain emerged from a study of blood T cell repertoires in COVID-19. Overall study context: The analysed material was cDNA or gDNA that came from T cells, B-cell-depleted T cells, or PBMCs.

The germline CDR1 and CDR2 sequences are SGHAT and FQNNGV. This CDR3 is built from 16 residues. V shed 4 bases and J 2 bases; nucleotides not matched to a gene: 9. Method: immunoSEQ multiplex PCR; TCRdb's copy keeps in-frame clones and lacks some. The table has around 470,000 clones, about 90% seen once. All enrollees were about 18 to 89 years old and from approximately 25 US areas. The V and J genes are TRBV11-2 and TRBJ1-2; 8 bases agree with TRBD1. This TCR was sampled from a man aged 18 to 35 who had recovered from COVID-19. Sequencing was done on a sample of PBMCs or T cells enriched from blood (not recorded which). CDR3 sequence reads: CASSSTKTGDNYGYTF. CDR3 DNA sequence: TGTGCCAGCAGCTCGACTAAGACAGGGGACAACTATGGCTACACCTTC.